Listed here is a single T cell receptor beta chain. This receptor's antigen is unknown. These data belong to a study of monozygotic twins with inflammatory bowel disease (dated by TCRdb to between 2017 and 2020). With respect to the entire study: In total, 28 monozygotic twin pairs made up the full study: 19 Danish pairs, all IBD-discordant, plus nine German pairs, of which four were IBD-concordant and five were IBD-discordant. The search for disease-associated traits relied mainly on comparing, within discordant pairs, IBD patients with their genetically identical healthy co-twins. Each individual had, on average, about 151 000 unique TCRalpha sequences and 181 000 unique TCRbeta sequences available for analysis. Paper-wide results and their limitations: The analysis was unable to tell different T cell subtypes apart. Fewer clonotypes were shared with other individuals by IBD patients than by healthy twins, most markedly in patients showing signs of disease activity. Measured by the inverse Simpson index, TCRbeta repertoire diversity was lower in IBD patients than in their healthy co-twins. No single strong signal or clonotype linked to IBD turned up in the results, so the idea that one exists was not supported. No difference in repertoire similarity was observed between concordant and discordant twins, possibly owing to limited statistical power. Background noise and inter-individual variability may have been introduced into the repertoires by the differing immunosuppressive treatments among patients.

There are 15 amino acids in the CDR3, from cysteine to phenylalanine inclusive. The record lacks a DNA sequence. The germline V gene (reference sequence) gives CDR1 as MNHEY and CDR2 as SMNVEV. Preparation of the library involved 5' RACE. For each TCR library, 3,500 to 4,500 ng of total RNA was used. cDNA was synthesized with SMARTScribe reverse transcriptase in eight separate reactions per sample. Unique molecular identifiers containing a 6-nucleotide sample barcode were introduced through template switching during cDNA synthesis. TCRalpha and TCRbeta cDNA was amplified by two nested PCRs of roughly 16 and 10 cycles, with bead purification after each PCR. Before amplification, cDNA was treated with uracil DNA-glycosylase and purified using the QIAquick PCR purification kit. The second PCR added Illumina TruSeq-compatible adapters along with sample-specific barcodes. Library quality and concentration were assessed using TapeStation and Qubit, and about 5 ng of each library was pooled. Pooled libraries were sequenced on an Illumina HiSeq2500 single-index Rapid Run with 2 x 100 bp reads and custom sequencing primers. Per the authors' processing: MiGEC version 1.2.6 was used for UMI-based consensus assembly, which corrected PCR and sequencing errors. MiXCR version 2.1.1 handled V(D)J alignment, clonotype assembly and CDR3 extraction. To normalise gene usage, clonotype sharing and MAIT/NKT TCR abundance, the top 1000, 10 000 and 20 000 clonotypes in each sample were analysed. Diversity was computed as the inverse Simpson index with the vegan R package after downsampling to 27 000 UMIs. Paired Mann-Whitney U tests on discordant twin pairs were used, with Benjamini-Hochberg multiple-testing correction. Each CDR3 protein sequence appears as one entry after TCRdb reprocessed the reads, and no DNA is included. The V and J calls follow TCRdb's processing rather than the paper's. The sample has 210,000 or so distinct CDR3 sequences on record. The ten largest clones represent roughly 8% of the sample.

A 2.5 ml peripheral blood sample was drawn into PAXgene tubes per donor and stored at -80°C. Without any T cell sorting, total RNA was extracted from whole blood using the PAXgene blood miRNA kit on an automated QIAcube. Deep TCRalpha and TCRbeta repertoire profiling with unique molecular barcoding was performed on peripheral blood of monozygotic twin pairs concordant or discordant for inflammatory bowel disease. Smoking habits were recorded for all twin pairs, and individuals were classified as current, former or never smokers. This sequence was found in a human donor with ulcerative colitis or Crohn's disease, or a healthy co-twin of an affected twin (not recorded which). The sample comprised blood. The chain is encoded by TRBV27 joined to TRBJ1-4. CDR3 region: CASSPPGLTNEKLFF. The full variable domain, with segments outside the CDR3 supplied by the reference TRBV27 and TRBJ1-4 proteins, appears as EAQVTQNPRYLITVTGKKLTVTCSQNMNHEYMSWYRQDPGLGLRQIYYSMNVEVTDKGDVPEGYKVSRKEKRNFPLILESPSPNQTSLYFCASSPPGLTNEKLFFGSGTQLSVL.